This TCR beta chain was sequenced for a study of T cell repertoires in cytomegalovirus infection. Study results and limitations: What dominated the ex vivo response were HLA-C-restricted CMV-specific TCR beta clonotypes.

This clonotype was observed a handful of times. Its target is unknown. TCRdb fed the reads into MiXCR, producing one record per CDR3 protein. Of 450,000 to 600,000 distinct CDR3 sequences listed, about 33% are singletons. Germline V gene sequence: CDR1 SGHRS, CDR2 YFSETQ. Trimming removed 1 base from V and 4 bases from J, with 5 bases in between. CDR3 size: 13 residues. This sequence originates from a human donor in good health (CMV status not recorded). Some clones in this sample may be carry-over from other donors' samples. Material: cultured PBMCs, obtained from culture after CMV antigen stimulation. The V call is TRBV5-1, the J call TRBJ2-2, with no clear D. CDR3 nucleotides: TGCGCCAGCAGCTTGCTCCTCACCGGGGAGCTGTTTTTT. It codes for CASSLLLTGELFF.